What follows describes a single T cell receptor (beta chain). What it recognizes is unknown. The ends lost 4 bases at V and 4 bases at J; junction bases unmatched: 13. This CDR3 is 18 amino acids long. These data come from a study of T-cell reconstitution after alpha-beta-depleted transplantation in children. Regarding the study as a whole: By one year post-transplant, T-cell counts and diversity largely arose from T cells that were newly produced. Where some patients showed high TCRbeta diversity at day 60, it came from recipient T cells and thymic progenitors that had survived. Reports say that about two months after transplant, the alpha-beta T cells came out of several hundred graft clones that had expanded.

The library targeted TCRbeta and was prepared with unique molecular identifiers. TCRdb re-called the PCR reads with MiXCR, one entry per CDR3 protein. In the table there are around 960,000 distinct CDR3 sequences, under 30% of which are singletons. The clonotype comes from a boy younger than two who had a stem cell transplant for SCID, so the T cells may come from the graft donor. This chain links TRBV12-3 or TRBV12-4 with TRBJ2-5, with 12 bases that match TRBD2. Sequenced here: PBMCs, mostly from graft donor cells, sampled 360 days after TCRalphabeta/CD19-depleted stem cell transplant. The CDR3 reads CASSSPSGGAGFIETQYF. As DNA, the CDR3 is TGTGCCAGCAGTTCCCCTAGCGGGGGGGCAGGATTCATAGAGACCCAGTACTTC.